Listed below are T cell receptor beta chains from one sample, sequenced in a study of T-cell reconstitution after alpha-beta-depleted transplantation in children. TCRdb passed the PCR reads through MiXCR, listing each CDR3 protein once. The sample has 200,000 to 250,000 distinct CDR3 sequences; about 9.2% are singletons. The sample in question was PBMCs from the stem cell graft donor, obtained from the stem cell graft. The receptors were sampled from a human donor who donated a stem cell graft to a child with acute lymphoblastic leukemia. Both conserved end residues are part of each CDR3. A D gene is named only where the DNA matches it firmly. Some rows have no size entry. The others give once, few or many, or a class for an expanded clone.

. | TRBJ2-2 | TRBV5-1 | . | TGCGCCAGCAGCCCCATGGACGCCGGGGAGCTGTTTTTT | CASSPMDAGELFF
. | TRBJ2-1 | TRBV20-1 | many | TGCAGTGCTAAGTCTGGCAATGAGCAGTTCTTC | CSAKSGNEQFF
. | TRBJ1-1 | TRBV12-5 | . | TGTGCTAGTGGTTTGGGAGGGGGCACTGAAGCTTTCTTT | CASGLGGGTEAFF
TRBD1 | TRBJ1-1 | TRBV27 | many | TGTGCCAGCAGTGATCCCGGACAGGCGGCTGAAGCTTTCTTT | CASSDPGQAAEAFF
TRBD2 | TRBJ2-5 | TRBV5-5 | many | TGTGCCAGCAGCCTGGGGGGGGTACGAGAGACCCAGTACTTC | CASSLGGVRETQYF
. | TRBJ1-2 | TRBV12-3/TRBV12-4 | many | TGTGCCAGCAGTTTCGACAATTGGCTTGGCTACACCTTC | CASSFDNWLGYTF
. | TRBJ2-1 | TRBV5-1 | . | TGCGCCAGCAGCTTGTCAAGAAGTAGGGACAATGAGCAGTTCTTC | CASSLSRSRDNEQFF
TRBD1 | TRBJ2-1 | TRBV12-3/TRBV12-4 | few | TGTGCCAGCGGCGCTTACAGGGGAAATGAGCAGTTCTTC | CASGAYRGNEQFF
. | TRBJ1-6 | TRBV5-6 | many | TGTGCCAGCAGCTTGAGGCATCCCTCATCACCCCTCCACTTT | CASSLRHPSSPLHF
TRBD1 | TRBJ2-2 | TRBV11-1 | few | TGTGCCAGCAGCTTAGCACCGGGACAGGGACGCACCGGGGAGCTGTTTTTT | CASSLAPGQGRTGELFF
. | TRBJ2-7 | TRBV10-3 | . | TGTGCCATCAGTGAGCTCTTGTCCTCCTACGAGCATTACTTC | CAISELLSSYEHYF
TRBD2 | TRBJ2-5 | TRBV19 | many | TGTGCCAGTAGTACGTCCGGGGGGGAGACCCAGTACTTC | CASSTSGGETQYF
. | TRBJ1-4 | TRBV7-2 | many | TGTGCCAGCAGCCCGGGGACAAGTGAAAAACTGTTTTTT | CASSPGTSEKLFF
TRBD1 | TRBJ2-7 | TRBV15 | few | TGTGCCACCAGCACCCAACACAGGGGTTTGTACGAGCAGTACTTC | CATSTQHRGLYEQYF
. | TRBJ2-3 | TRBV14 | . | TGTGCCAGCAGCCATGGCTTGGGTACGCAGTATTTT | CASSHGLGTQYF
TRBD1 | TRBJ2-4 | TRBV12-3/TRBV12-4 | few | TGTGCCAGCAGACCCAGGGGGCTGAGGGAAAACATTCAGTACTTC | CASRPRGLRENIQYF
TRBD1 | TRBJ1-2 | TRBV4-3 | . | TGCGCCAGCAGCCAGGCGGGACAGGGCGTCTATGGCTACACCTTC | CASSQAGQGVYGYTF
TRBD2 | TRBJ2-7 | TRBV7-9 | . | TGTGCCAGCAGCTCAAATTTACTAGCGGGGGGATTCTACGAGCAGTACTTC | CASSSNLLAGGFYEQYF
. | TRBJ2-4 | TRBV3-1 | few | TGTGCCAGCAGCCCCCACAGCGGACTAGCCAAAAACATTCAGTACTTC | CASSPHSGLAKNIQYF
. | TRBJ1-6 | TRBV6-2/TRBV6-3 | few | TGTGCCAGCCAACCTGCGCTGAGCTCCTATAATTCACCCCTCCACTTT | CASQPALSSYNSPLHF
. | TRBJ2-2 | TRBV12-3/TRBV12-4 | . | TGTGCCAGCAGTTGGGGGACGGCGCGATCGGGAACCGGGGAGCTGTTTTTT | CASSWGTARSGTGELFF
TRBD2 | TRBJ2-1 | TRBV10-3 | . | TGTGCCATCAGTGAGTCGGGGACTAGCGGGGGGCGAAATGAGCAGTTCTTC | CAISESGTSGGRNEQFF
. | TRBJ1-1 | TRBV10-3 | . | TGTGCCATCAGTGACCGACTTGGGGGGGCGAACACTGAAGCTTTCTTT | CAISDRLGGANTEAFF
TRBD1 | TRBJ1-5 | TRBV6-5 | few | TGTGCCAGCAGTTACTCACAGGGGGGACAGCCCCAGCATTTT | CASSYSQGGQPQHF
. | TRBJ2-1 | TRBV11-1 | . | TGTGCCAGCAGCTTCGCGCAGGCCTCCTACAATGAGCAGTTCTTC | CASSFAQASYNEQFF
TRBD1 | TRBJ2-1 | TRBV30 | many | TGTGCCTGGAGTTTCGAGGGGGCTGAGCAGTTCTTC | CAWSFEGAEQFF
TRBD1 | TRBJ1-1 | TRBV20-1 | . | TGCAGTGCTAGGGGGGACAGGACCCGAAGGGAAACTGAAGCTTCCTTT | CSARGDRTRRETEASF
. | TRBJ1-1 | TRBV29-1 | . | TGCAGCGTTGAGGAGGGGATGACTGAAGCTTTCTTT | CSVEEGMTEAFF
TRBD2 | TRBJ2-5 | TRBV12-3/TRBV12-4 | few | TGTGCCAGCAGGCCAGGGACTAATCGGGAGACCCAGTACTTC | CASRPGTNRETQYF
TRBD2 | TRBJ2-2 | TRBV27 | many | TGTGCCAGCACGGGACTAGCGGGGGTGAACACCGGGGAGCTGTTTTTT | CASTGLAGVNTGELFF
TRBD1 | TRBJ2-7 | TRBV20-1 | . | TGCAGTGCTACCCGACAGGGGGTTAACGAGCAGTACTTC | CSATRQGVNEQYF
. | TRBJ2-3 | TRBV6-6 | many | TGTGCCAGCGGCTCTTCAGGGGCAGATACGCAGTATTTT | CASGSSGADTQYF
TRBD2 | TRBJ2-5 | TRBV5-1 | . | TGCGCCAGCAGCTGGGCGGGAGTCCAAGAGACCCAGTACTTC | CASSWAGVQETQYF
. | TRBJ1-1 | TRBV3-1 | . | TGTGCCAGCAGCCAAGAACTGAACACTGAAGCTTTCTTT | CASSQELNTEAFF
TRBD1 | TRBJ1-1 | TRBV7-2 | many | TGTGCCAGCACCCTACAGGGGGCGCACACTGAAGCTTTCTTT | CASTLQGAHTEAFF
. | TRBJ2-7 | TRBV5-1 | many | TGCGCCAGCAGCACACAGGGTGAATTCGACGAGCAGTACTTC | CASSTQGEFDEQYF
. | TRBJ2-3 | TRBV20-1 | few | TGCAGTGCTCCTGATAACACAGATACGCAGTATTTT | CSAPDNTDTQYF
. | TRBJ2-7 | TRBV12-3/TRBV12-4 | few | TGTGCCAGCACCCAGTACTACGAGCAGTACTTC | CASTQYYEQYF
TRBD1 | TRBJ2-7 | TRBV18 | few | TGTGCCAGCTCACCAGGGTTTGACAGGGACGAGCAGTACTTC | CASSPGFDRDEQYF
TRBD2 | TRBJ2-1 | TRBV19 | few | TGTGCCAGTAGTATCGGGGGGGCCTACAATGAGCAGTTCTTC | CASSIGGAYNEQFF
TRBD2 | TRBJ2-3 | TRBV12-3/TRBV12-4 | many | TGTGCCAGCAGTTCGGGGCTGGGGGGGAACGCAGATACGCAGTATTTT | CASSSGLGGNADTQYF
TRBD1 | TRBJ2-3 | TRBV25-1 | few | TGTGCCAGCAGTGAATATAGGACAGGGTTTCCTTCAGACACAGATACGCAGTATTTT | CASSEYRTGFPSDTDTQYF
. | TRBJ1-3 | TRBV12-3/TRBV12-4 | . | TGTGCCAGCCCTTCAGGGAACGGAAACACCATATATTTT | CASPSGNGNTIYF
. | TRBJ2-1 | TRBV27 | . | TGTGCCAGCAGTTTAACACCAGGTGAAGGCCGGCGCGACAATGAGCAGTTCTTC | CASSLTPGEGRRDNEQFF
. | TRBJ2-7 | TRBV20-1 | few | TGCAGTGCTGAGGGGGGGGGAGGGACCTACGAGCAGTACTTC | CSAEGGGGTYEQYF
. | TRBJ2-7 | TRBV6-2/TRBV6-3 | many | TGTGCCAGCAGCTCCTCCTTAGAGGGAGCCAACGAGCAGTACTTC | CASSSSLEGANEQYF